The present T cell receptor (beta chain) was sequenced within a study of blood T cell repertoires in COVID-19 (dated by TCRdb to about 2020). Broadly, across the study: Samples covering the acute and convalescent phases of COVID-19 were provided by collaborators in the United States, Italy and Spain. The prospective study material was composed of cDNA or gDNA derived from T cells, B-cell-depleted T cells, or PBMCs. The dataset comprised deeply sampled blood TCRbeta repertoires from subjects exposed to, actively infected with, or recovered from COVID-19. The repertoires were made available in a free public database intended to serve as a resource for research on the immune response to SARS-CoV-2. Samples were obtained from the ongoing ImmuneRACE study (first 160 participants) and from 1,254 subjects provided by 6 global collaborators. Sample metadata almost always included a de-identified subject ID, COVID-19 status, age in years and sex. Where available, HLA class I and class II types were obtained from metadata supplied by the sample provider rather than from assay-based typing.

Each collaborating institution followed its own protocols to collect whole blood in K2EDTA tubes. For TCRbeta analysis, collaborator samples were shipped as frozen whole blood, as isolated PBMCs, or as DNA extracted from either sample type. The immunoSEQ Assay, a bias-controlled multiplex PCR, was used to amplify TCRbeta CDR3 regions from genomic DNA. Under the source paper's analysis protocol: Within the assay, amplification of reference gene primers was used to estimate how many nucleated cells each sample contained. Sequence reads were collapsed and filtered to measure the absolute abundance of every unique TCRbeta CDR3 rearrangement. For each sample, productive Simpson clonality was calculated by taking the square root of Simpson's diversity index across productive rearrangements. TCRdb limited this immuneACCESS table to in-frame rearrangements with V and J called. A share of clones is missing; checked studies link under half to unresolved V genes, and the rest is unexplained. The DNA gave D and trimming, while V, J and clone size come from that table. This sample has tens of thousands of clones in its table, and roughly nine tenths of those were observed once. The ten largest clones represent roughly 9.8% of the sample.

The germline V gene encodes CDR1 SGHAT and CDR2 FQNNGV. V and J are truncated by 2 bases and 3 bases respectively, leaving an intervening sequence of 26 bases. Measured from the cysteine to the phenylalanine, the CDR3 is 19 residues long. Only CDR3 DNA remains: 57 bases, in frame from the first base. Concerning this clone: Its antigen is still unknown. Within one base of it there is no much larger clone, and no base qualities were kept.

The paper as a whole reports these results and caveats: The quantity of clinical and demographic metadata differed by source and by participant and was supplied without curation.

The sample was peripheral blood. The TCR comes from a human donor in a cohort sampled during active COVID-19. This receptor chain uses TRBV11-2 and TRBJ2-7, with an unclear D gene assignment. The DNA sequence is TGTGCCAGCAGCTTATGGGCCGAGACGACCCGACAATACATCTACGAGCAGTACTTC. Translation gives CASSLWAETTRQYIYEQYF.